These 30 T cell receptor beta chains were all obtained from the same sample, sequenced in a study of chemoradiotherapy in HPV16-positive cancers. The protocol was immunoSEQ multiplex PCR, while the TCRdb copy is restricted to in-frame clones and leaves out a portion. The sample lists approximately 400 clones, roughly 79% occurring once. Sequenced material: tumor tissue, taken from a patient who underwent chemoradiotherapy. These TCRs come from a human donor with HPV-associated anogenital cancer.

V is TRBV6-5 and J is TRBJ2-2; D is ambiguous. Germline CDR1 MNHEY, CDR2 SVGAGI. V dropped 2 bases and J dropped 1 base, with 8 bases sitting between them. The CDR3 contains 15 residues. Here the CDR3 reads CASSYVPGNTGELFF. The CDR3 DNA sequence: TGTGCCAGCAGTTACGTCCCAGGGAACACCGGGGAGCTGTTTTTT.

This chain uses TRBV4-2 with TRBJ1-1; possible D gene TRBD1, 6 bases. Germline V gene lookup returns CDR1 LGHNA and CDR2 YNFKEQ. V gave up 4 bases and J gave up 4 bases, with 16 bases separating them. This CDR3 contains 15 residues. The CDR3 loop is CASSRYREGGTEAFF. The CDR3 DNA sequence: TGTGCCAGCAGCCGATACAGGGAGGGGGGCACTGAAGCTTTCTTT.

This chain links TRBV6-1 with TRBJ2-1, with 9 bases fitting TRBD2. The V segment lost 7 bases and the J segment 3 bases; nucleotides outside the gene matches: 7. This CDR3 is 15 amino acids long. CDR1 is MNHNS, CDR2 SASEGT, per germline. CDR3 sequence (DNA): TGTGCCAGCACCTCAATAGCGGGGGACTACAATGAGCAGTTCTTC. As protein: CASTSIAGDYNEQFF.

V and J are TRBV6-1 and TRBJ1-6, with TRBD1 matching over 7 bases. CDR3 length equals 15 residues. Germline lookup yields CDR1 MNHNS and CDR2 SASEGT. J lost 5 bases, V lost 0 bases, and 1 base had no gene match. The CDR3 reads CASSEATGNNSPLHF. The CDR3 DNA is TGTGCCAGCAGTGAAGCGACAGGGAATAATTCACCCCTCCACTTT.

The chain couples TRBV5-4 to TRBJ1-1, with D hard to call. The CDR3 sequence is 13 residues long. Germline CDR1 is SGHNT and CDR2 is YYREEE (reference sequence). Trimming removed 2 bases at V and 0 bases at J, with 5 bases between. The DNA for the CDR3 is TGTGCCAGCAGCTTTGCGGTGAACACTGAAGCTTTCTTT. It specifies CASSFAVNTEAFF.

The rearrangement uses TRBV4-1 and TRBJ2-5; D is ambiguous. Germline CDR1 and CDR2: MGHRA and YSYEKL. Trimming cost V 0 bases and J 0 bases, with 14 bases left between them. The CDR3 spans 17 residues. The DNA for the CDR3 is TGCGCCAGCAGCCAAGATAAGTTCGACACCTACCAAGAGACCCAGTACTTC. It is translated as CASSQDKFDTYQETQYF.

This clone occurred a few times. The V gene is TRBV27, the J gene TRBJ2-3; TRBD2 aligns across 9 bases. The CDR3 is made up of 14 amino acids. The junction had 4 bases not matched to a gene; V was cut back by 7 bases and J by 2 bases. Germline V gene data show CDR1 as MNHEY and CDR2 as SMNVEV (reference sequence). For the CDR3, the DNA is TGTGCCAGCATGCGGGGGGGAGACACAGATACGCAGTATTTT. Amino acids: CASMRGGDTDTQYF.

CDR3 nucleotides: TGTGCCAGCAGTGACTCGCCTAGCGGGATGTTCAACGAGCAGTTCTTC. Protein: CASSDSPSGMFNEQFF. The chain links TRBV6-4 to TRBJ2-1, with 9 bases fitting TRBD2. CDR3 length equals 16 residues. Germline trimming cut 0 bases from V and 10 bases from J; bases unmatched to any gene: 10. Germline V gives CDR1 MRHNA, CDR2 SNTAGT.

The table lists this clone with a few counts. This chain connects TRBV2 to TRBJ2-7; tentatively, D is TRBD1 (6 bases). Germline V CDR1 and CDR2: SNHLY, FYNNEI. The ends were cut back, 5 bases at V and 4 bases at J, with 12 bases in the middle. The CDR3 totals 13 residues. The CDR3 region is CASSIDRNYEQYF. For the CDR3, the DNA is TGTGCCAGCAGTATAGACAGGAATTACGAGCAGTACTTC.

The gene calls are TRBV6-1 and TRBJ2-7; 9 bases agree with TRBD1. The junction had 12 bases not matched to a gene; V was cut back by 6 bases and J by 6 bases. This CDR3 region has 15 residues. The V gene's germline CDR1 is MNHNS and CDR2 SASEGT. This chain's CDR3 is CASRDPGQGRAEQYF. The CDR3 nucleotides are TGTGCCAGCAGGGACCCGGGACAGGGAAGGGCCGAGCAGTACTTC.

The V call is TRBV28, the J call TRBJ2-6; the D gene is possibly TRBD2 (6 bases). From germline, CDR1 is MDHEN and CDR2 SYDVKM. This CDR3 is built from 15 residues. V shed 7 bases and J shed 1 base, with 11 bases lying between them. In DNA form, the CDR3 reads TGTGCCAGCAAACGGGGAGGATCTGGGGCCAACGTCCTGACTTTC. This translates into CASKRGGSGANVLTF.

V is TRBV5-4 and J is TRBJ2-7, with 7 bases lining up with TRBD2. Germline CDR1 reads SGHNT; CDR2 reads YYREEE (reference sequence). This CDR3 is 16 amino acids long. With 4 bases clipped from V and 2 bases from J, the junction kept 12 bases outside the gene matches. Written as DNA, the CDR3 is TGTGCCAGCAGCCCGGACCCGACTAGCCGGACCTACGAGCAGTACTTC. Translation gives CASSPDPTSRTYEQYF. The entire variable domain, with the rest obtained from reference TRBV5-4 and TRBJ2-7, is as follows: ETGVTQSPTHLIKTRGQQVTLRCSSQSGHNTVSWYQQALGQGPQFIFQYYREEENGRGNFPPRFSGLQFPNYSSELNVNALELDDSALYLCASSPDPTSRTYEQYFGPGTRLTVT.

In its sample, this clone was seen a few times. The J gene is TRBJ2-1, the V gene TRBV19; 9 bases fit TRBD1. CDR3 length: 14 residues. With V trimmed by 6 bases and J by 6 bases, 6 bases remained unmatched. The germline V gene encodes CDR1 LNHDA and CDR2 SQIVND (reference sequence). Here the CDR3 reads CASSWGQGPNEQFF. CDR3 nucleotide sequence: TGTGCCAGTAGCTGGGGACAGGGTCCCAATGAGCAGTTCTTC.

The gene calls are TRBV4-1 and TRBJ2-1; D is uncertain. Trimming took off 0 bases at V and 5 bases at J, with 8 bases between the two ends. The germline gives CDR1 MGHRA, CDR2 YSYEKL. CDR3 length: 14 residues. As DNA, the CDR3 is TGCGCCAGCAGCCAAGATCTCCGGGACAATGAGCAGTTCTTC. Protein: CASSQDLRDNEQFF.

The V gene is TRBV4-1, the J gene TRBJ1-1; D call uncertain. This CDR3 region has 15 residues. Germline CDR1 reads MGHRA; CDR2 reads YSYEKL. V lost 3 bases, J lost 1 base, and 12 bases lay in between. In nucleotides, the CDR3 is TGCGCCAGCAGCCAGCAGAGGAGGTCGAACACTGAAGCTTTCTTT. It is translated as CASSQQRRSNTEAFF.

This clone was recorded only once. This sequence joins TRBV6-1 and TRBJ2-2; maybe TRBD1 (6 bases). The CDR3 loop spans 14 amino acids. The ends were cut back, 1 base at V and 3 bases at J, with 6 bases in the middle. CDR1 is MNHNS and CDR2 is SASEGT in the germline V gene. The CDR3 region has the DNA TGTGCCAGCAGTGAAGGACAGGACACCGGGGAGCTGTTTTTT. Translated, it gives CASSEGQDTGELFF.

The rearrangement uses TRBV2 and TRBJ2-4; a weak D match, TRBD2 (7 bases). In germline, CDR1 is SNHLY, CDR2 FYNNEI. Trimming pared 7 bases from V and 7 bases from J, leaving 17 bases between. CDR3 size: 14 residues. CDR3 nucleotides: TGTGCCAGCACGTCGGGGGGCACCTTGAACATTCAGTACTTC. Its translation is CASTSGGTLNIQYF. Combining the CDR3 with reference TRBV2 and TRBJ2-4 gives the whole variable domain EPEVTQTPSHQVTQMGQEVILRCVPISNHLYFYWYRQILGQKVEFLVSFYNNEISEKSEIFDDQFSVERPDGSNFTLKIRSTKLEDSAMYFCASTSGGTLNIQYFGAGTRLSVL.

The chain uses TRBV30 and TRBJ2-3; D gene ambiguous. CDR1 and CDR2 from the germline V gene are GTSNPN and SVGIG (reference sequence). The CDR3 extends over 12 amino acids. V was pared by 0 bases and J by 3 bases, with 4 bases between. CDR3 sequence reads: CAWSVRTDTQYF. The CDR3 nucleotides are TGTGCCTGGAGTGTACGAACAGATACGCAGTATTTT.

The rearrangement uses TRBV6-1 and TRBJ1-5, with 11 bases matching TRBD1. The CDR3 is 16 amino acids. J was trimmed by 7 bases and V by 3 bases; bases with no gene match: 8. The germline V gene encodes CDR1 MNHNS and CDR2 SASEGT. The DNA for the CDR3 is TGTGCCAGCAGTGACCCTCCGGGACAGGGGGACCAGCCCCAGCATTTT. This gives the protein CASSDPPGQGDQPQHF.

The gene calls are TRBV5-4 and TRBJ2-6, with D uncertain. Germline V CDR1 and CDR2: SGHNT, YYREEE (reference sequence). Trimming took off 7 bases at V and 5 bases at J, with 19 bases between the two ends. The CDR3 runs to 16 residues. The CDR3 protein is CASGRTRQSRANVLTF. CDR3 nucleotides: TGTGCCAGCGGCAGAACCAGACAAAGTCGGGCCAACGTCCTGACTTTC.

The genes are TRBV27 and TRBJ2-1; 11 bases map to TRBD2. CDR1 and CDR2 (germline): MNHEY, SMNVEV (reference sequence). The CDR3 loop spans 16 amino acids. The trim removed 6 bases at V and 8 bases at J, leaving 12 bases unmatched. For the CDR3, the DNA is TGTGCCAGCAGCGACTACGGGACTAGCGGACGAGATGAGCAGTTCTTC. This encodes CASSDYGTSGRDEQFF.

This rearrangement joins TRBV4-3 to TRBJ2-3, with 9 bases that match TRBD2. With 0 bases clipped from V and 4 bases from J, the junction kept 11 bases outside the gene matches. The length of the CDR3 is 18 residues. Germline CDR1 is LGHNA and CDR2 is YSLEER. This chain's CDR3 is CASSQDGDSGRGSDTQYF. In nucleotides, the CDR3 is TGCGCCAGCAGCCAAGATGGGGATAGCGGGAGAGGGTCAGATACGCAGTATTTT.

The CDR3 here is CASSFGLAGGPDNEQFF. The CDR3, as DNA: TGTGCCAGCAGTTTCGGACTAGCGGGAGGGCCGGACAATGAGCAGTTCTTC. This rearrangement joins TRBV28 to TRBJ2-1; the match to TRBD2 covers 15 bases. Unmatched junction bases numbered 5, after V lost 3 bases and J lost 5 bases. The CDR3 has 17 amino acids. Germline-derived CDR1 and CDR2 are MDHEN and SYDVKM.

This chain connects TRBV28 to TRBJ1-2; a possible D gene is TRBD1 (6 bases). Germline V CDR1 and CDR2: MDHEN, SYDVKM. The CDR3 length is 15 residues. The ends were cut back, 6 bases at V and 4 bases at J, with 18 bases in the middle. Here the CDR3 DNA reads TGTGCCAGCAGGAAAAGTGGGGGCTGGGTCTATGGCTACACCTTC. Protein: CASRKSGGWVYGYTF.

This clone was observed a few times. The rearrangement uses TRBV4-2 and TRBJ2-1, with a possible D match to TRBD2 (6 bases). V gave up 0 bases and J gave up 7 bases, with 16 bases separating them. This CDR3 is built from 16 residues. CDR1 is LGHNA, CDR2 YNFKEQ, per germline. The CDR3 loop is CASSQEHGGGGNEQFF. In DNA form, the CDR3 reads TGTGCCAGCAGCCAAGAGCACGGCGGTGGAGGGAATGAGCAGTTCTTC.

This chain connects TRBV5-1 to TRBJ1-4; weak D call: TRBD1 (5 bases). Looked up from germline, CDR1 is SGHRS and CDR2 is YFSETQ. V was pared by 7 bases and J by 8 bases, with 24 bases between. The CDR3 runs to 16 residues. CDR3 bases: TGCGCCAGCTCCGTTGGGGGAGGTGAGGCGGTGGAAAAACTGTTTTTT. As protein: CASSVGGGEAVEKLFF.

This chain uses TRBV6-1 with TRBJ2-7, with TRBD1 matching over 7 bases. Germline CDR1 is MNHNS and CDR2 is SASEGT. This CDR3 has 14 residues. Trimming removed 3 bases from V and 8 bases from J; junction bases left unmatched: 10. The CDR3 DNA follows: TGTGCCAGCAGTGACGGGACAGCACCTACAAAGCAGTACTTC. It yields the protein CASSDGTAPTKQYF.

The chain joins TRBV20-1 to TRBJ2-7; D is unresolved. The V and J ends lost 5 bases and 7 bases respectively, with 12 bases between them. This CDR3 spans 11 amino acids. Per the germline V gene, CDR1 is DFQATT and CDR2 is SNEGSKA (reference sequence). The CDR3 region has the DNA TGCAGTGCTGGGAACCCATGGGAGCAGTACTTC. The encoded protein is CSAGNPWEQYF.

The CDR3 nucleotides are TGTGCCAGCAGCCATAAGCAGGGGGAGTCCTACGAGCAGTACTTC. Its protein product is CASSHKQGESYEQYF. The rearrangement links TRBV4-2 to TRBJ2-7, with 7 bases fitting TRBD1. This CDR3 has 15 amino acids. After removal of 3 bases from V and 1 base from J, the junction contained 6 bases not matched to a gene. Per germline, CDR1 LGHNA and CDR2 YNFKEQ.

This clone showed up just once. This chain uses TRBV30 with TRBJ1-2, with D maybe TRBD1 (5 bases). CDR1 GTSNPN and CDR2 SVGIG come from the germline V gene (reference sequence). This CDR3 is built from 14 residues. The V end lost 1 base, the J end lost 6 bases, and 15 bases lay between the germline ends. CDR3 amino acids: CAWSAAPGSNGYTF. For the CDR3, the DNA is TGTGCCTGGAGTGCCGCCCCAGGGTCTAATGGCTACACCTTC.